The clone carrying this TCR beta chain was counted between two and nine times. During its preparation, the TCRbeta library received unique molecular identifiers. TCRdb passed the PCR reads through MiXCR, listing each CDR3 protein once. The repertoire holds more than 400,000 distinct CDR3 sequences, with over 9.5% as singletons. V lost 6 bases, J lost 2 bases, and 13 bases lay in between. CDR1 and CDR2 (germline): MNHEY, SMNVEV (reference sequence). There are 14 residues in the CDR3. This entry belongs to a study of T-cell reconstitution after alpha-beta-depleted transplantation in children. The TCR sequence derives from a female patient aged 2-10 years who had a stem cell transplant for aplastic anemia, so the T cells may come from the graft donor. The chain has TRBV27 and TRBJ1-1, with unresolved D. Material: PBMCs, mostly from graft donor cells, obtained 180 days after TCRalphabeta/CD19-depleted stem cell transplant. The CDR3 nucleotides are TGTGCCAGCAGAACAGACGGGATAAACACTGAAGCTTTCTTT. The encoded protein is CASRTDGINTEAFF.